The entry below gives a single T cell receptor beta chain sequence along with its context. Its antigen is currently unknown. V was shortened by 0 bases and J by 0 bases, with 18 bases between the two germline ends. Germline V gives CDR1 GTSNPN, CDR2 SVGIG (reference sequence). This CDR3 has 18 amino acids. Researchers ran the PCR with 60 Vbeta and 13 Jbeta primers. Method: immunoSEQ multiplex PCR; TCRdb's copy keeps in-frame clones and lacks some. The repertoire holds 150,000 to 160,000 clones, with about 80% as singletons. The data were taken from a study of cytomegalovirus exposure and HLA in healthy donors. Study-wide results and caveats: Later analysis associated a missense DCLRE1C variant with TCR beta V- and J-gene trimming. Rarity held for most TCR sequences, but there were some public TCRs that occurred in many donors. A later analysis found that most CMV-associated TCR beta chains appeared HLA-restricted.

Nominal health characterized the donors when sampled, though unrecorded immune exposures were likely. The chain combines TRBV30 with TRBJ2-1; a weak D match, TRBD2 (5 bases). The sequence came from a woman aged 45-65 years in good health and CMV-seropositive. Sequenced: PBMCs. CDR3 loop: CAWSVRFGEQYSYNEQFF. The DNA for the CDR3 is TGTGCCTGGAGTGTACGGTTCGGGGAACAATACTCCTACAATGAGCAGTTCTTC.